A selection of T cell receptor beta chains follows, all from one sample in a study of circulating CD8 cells and anti-PD-1 response in melanoma. TCRdb passed the reads through MiXCR, listing each CDR3 protein once. This table holds 450 to 500 distinct CDR3 sequences, 11% found once. The sequencing used CD8+ T cells from PBMCs, collected at baseline or after one month of anti-PD-1 therapy (not recorded which). Every receptor here comes from a human donor with melanoma. CDR3s include the opening cysteine and the closing phenylalanine or tryptophan. Each record gives: D gene, CDR3 length, clone size, V gene, J gene, CDR3 protein, CDR3 DNA. D genes are given only for firm matches. Clone size, where shown, is once, few, many, or a class for clones that have expanded.

.	16	.	TRBV25-1	TRBJ1-3	CDSSEGRGNPGNTIYF	TGTGACAGCAGTGAGGGGAGGGGGAACCCTGGAAACACCATATATTTT
TRBD2	18	large	TRBV20-1	TRBJ2-1	CSARGDVRLAIYYNEQFF	TGCAGTGCTAGAGGCGACGTCCGACTAGCGATCTACTACAATGAGCAGTTCTTC
TRBD1	16	.	TRBV19	TRBJ1-1	CASSSPTGEMYTEAFF	TGTGCCAGTAGTTCCCCGACAGGGGAGATGTACACTGAAGCTTTCTTT
.	10	hyperexpanded	TRBV28	TRBJ2-1	CASSFREQFF	TGTGCCAGCAGTTTCCGGGAGCAGTTCTTC
.	12	medium-sized	TRBV19	TRBJ2-2	CATGRGTGELFF	TGTGCCACCGGAAGGGGAACCGGGGAGCTGTTTTTT
.	17	large	TRBV7-2	TRBJ2-3	CASSPLAGSHSTDTQYF	TGTGCCAGCAGCCCCTTAGCTGGGAGCCATTCCACAGATACGCAGTATTTT
.	12	medium-sized	TRBV16	TRBJ1-1	CASSPGITEAFF	TGTGCCAGCAGCCCGGGGATCACTGAAGCTTTCTTT
TRBD1	11	medium-sized	TRBV27	TRBJ1-1	CASGQGTEAFF	TGTGCCAGCGGACAGGGGACTGAAGCTTTCTTT
TRBD1	13	large	TRBV19	TRBJ1-1	CASTLTGGTEAFF	TGTGCCAGTACCCTAACAGGGGGCACTGAAGCTTTCTTT
TRBD1	14	medium-sized	TRBV7-2	TRBJ2-7	CASSPGAGGYEQYF	TGTGCCAGCAGCCCCGGGGCAGGGGGCTACGAGCAGTACTTC
TRBD2	15	hyperexpanded	TRBV27	TRBJ2-7	CASSIAGGGDYEQYF	TGTGCCAGCAGCATAGCGGGAGGAGGGGACTACGAGCAGTACTTC
.	14	.	TRBV19	TRBJ1-1	CASDKDRENTEAFF	TGTGCCAGTGATAAAGACCGCGAGAACACTGAAGCTTTCTTT
.	14	large	TRBV19	TRBJ1-4	CASSIQTTNEKLFF	TGTGCCAGTAGTATCCAGACAACAAATGAAAAACTGTTTTTT
TRBD2	15	hyperexpanded	TRBV27	TRBJ2-1	CASSFGGLEGNEQFF	TGTGCCAGCAGTTTTGGGGGACTAGAAGGAAATGAGCAGTTCTTC
.	14	large	TRBV24-1	TRBJ2-1	CATSDFSDHNEQFF	TGTGCCACCAGTGATTTTTCGGACCACAATGAGCAGTTCTTC
.	17	large	TRBV28	TRBJ2-5	CASSFTPGSGRTETQYF	TGTGCCAGCAGTTTCACCCCAGGTAGCGGTCGTACGGAGACCCAGTACTTC
TRBD2	14	medium-sized	TRBV19	TRBJ2-3	CASREAGNTDTQYF	TGTGCGTCCCGGGAGGCAGGGAACACAGATACGCAGTATTTT
.	13	once	TRBV20-1	TRBJ2-4	CSAGGLAKNIQYF	TGCAGTGCTGGGGGACTAGCCAAAAACATTCAGTACTTC
TRBD1	12	medium-sized	TRBV2	TRBJ2-7	CASTTGVLEQYF	TGTGCCAGTACGACAGGGGTGCTCGAGCAGTACTTC
TRBD2	18	large	TRBV19	TRBJ2-1	CASSIDRERREGLNEQFF	TGTGCCAGTAGTATAGACCGGGAAAGGCGGGAGGGCCTCAATGAGCAGTTCTTC
TRBD2	17	large	TRBV20-1	TRBJ2-1	CSAREAGGFLSYNEQFF	TGCAGTGCTAGGGAAGCGGGAGGATTTCTCTCCTACAATGAGCAGTTCTTC
.	13	medium-sized	TRBV9	TRBJ2-7	CASSVERTGEQYF	TGTGCCAGCAGCGTAGAGAGGACGGGGGAGCAGTACTTC
.	15	medium-sized	TRBV11-2	TRBJ2-2	CASSFGQAYTGELFF	TGTGCCAGCAGCTTTGGGCAGGCTTACACCGGGGAGCTGTTTTTT
.	14	few	TRBV19	TRBJ2-3	CASMSRPSTDTQYF	TGTGCCAGTATGTCCCGTCCTAGCACAGATACGCAGTATTTT
TRBD2	19	large	TRBV6-6	TRBJ2-1	CASSYSHLSGDGVYNEQFF	TGTGCCAGCAGTTACTCTCATCTAAGCGGGGACGGGGTTTACAATGAGCAGTTCTTC
.	15	.	TRBV19	TRBJ2-3	CASSIGTAGTDTQYF	TGTGCCAGTAGTATAGGCACGGCGGGCACAGATACGCAGTATTTT
.	17	medium-sized	TRBV12-3/TRBV12-4	TRBJ1-6	CASSLSAVSSYNSPLHF	TGTGCCAGCAGTTTATCGGCAGTGAGCTCCTATAATTCACCCCTCCACTTT
TRBD2	15	large	TRBV29-1	TRBJ2-2	CSVPGVGRATGELFF	TGCAGCGTTCCCGGGGTCGGGAGGGCCACCGGGGAGCTGTTTTTT
.	15	large	TRBV11-2	TRBJ1-6	CASSHRKVIGSPLHF	TGTGCCAGCAGCCACAGAAAAGTAATAGGATCACCCCTCCACTTT